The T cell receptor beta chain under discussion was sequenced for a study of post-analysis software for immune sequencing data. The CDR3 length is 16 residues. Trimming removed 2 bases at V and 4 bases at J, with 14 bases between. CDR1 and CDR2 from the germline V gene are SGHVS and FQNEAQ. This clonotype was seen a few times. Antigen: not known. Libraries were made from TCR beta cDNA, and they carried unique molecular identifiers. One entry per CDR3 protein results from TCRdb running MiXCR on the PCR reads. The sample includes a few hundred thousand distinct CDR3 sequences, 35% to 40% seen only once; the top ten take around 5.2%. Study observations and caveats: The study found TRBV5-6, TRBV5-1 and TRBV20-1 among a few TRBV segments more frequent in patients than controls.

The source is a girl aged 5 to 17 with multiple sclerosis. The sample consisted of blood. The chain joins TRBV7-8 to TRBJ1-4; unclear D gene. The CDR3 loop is CASSLKSLILNEKLFF. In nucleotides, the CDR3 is TGTGCCAGCAGCTTAAAATCTCTGATCCTTAATGAAAAACTGTTTTTT.